This T cell receptor beta chain came from a study of blood T cell repertoires in COVID-19. Original data processing: Amplification of reference gene primers was used by the study to estimate nucleated cell counts. The protocol was immunoSEQ multiplex PCR, while the TCRdb copy is restricted to in-frame clones and leaves out a portion. V, J and clone size reflect that table, while D and trimming were determined from the DNA. The sample shows some 170,000 clones, about 74% of them seen only once. V was clipped by 5 bases and J by 6 bases, with 13 bases between them. The CDR3 runs to 13 residues. From germline, CDR1 is MNHEY and CDR2 SVGEGT.

V gene TRBV6-2 or TRBV6-3 combines with J gene TRBJ1-2; perhaps TRBD1 as D (6 bases). Sequenced: peripheral blood. This TCR was sampled from a man aged 55-75 years with acute or convalescent COVID-19. DNA of the CDR3: TGTGCCAGCAGTATACAGGGTTACGATGGCTACACCTTC. Protein product: CASSIQGYDGYTF.